This T cell receptor (beta chain) was sequenced in a study of shared clonotypes between healthy human individuals (dated by TCRdb to 2020 to 2021). In terms of the full investigation: The cohort comprised a couple of women and a few men aged 18 to 49 years. Different laboratories and diverse techniques were used to prepare libraries and sequence TCR repertoires, to increase sequencing depth and limit assay-specific biases. For each donor, CD4 naive and CD4 memory were each given three plates, CD8 naive was given two plates, and CD8 memory was given one plate. To estimate repertoire size and how much clonotype sharing occurs between individuals, the study deeply sequenced the blood TCR repertoires of several healthy adults. Per donor, leukapheresis produced somewhere between about 0.8 and 9.5 billion PBMCs. Broad study findings and their caveats: Estimated clonotype richness was generally larger for naive than for memory subsets. The small number of donors limited the genetic and exposure-history diversity represented. Across four donors, approximately 4.6% of naive CD4, 3% to 3.5% of naive CD8, approximately 2.5% of memory CD4, and approximately 0.4% of memory CD8 clonotypes were shared. Rarefaction of sorted-subset datasets indicated incomplete sequencing despite the large sequencing depth. Pairwise subsampling indicated that sequencing depth was expected to affect the degree of clonotype sharing among donors. Sampling was restricted to blood, and TCR repertoires in tissues likely differ from the TCR repertoires found in blood. Compared with non-shared clonotypes, clonotypes shared by all four sorted-subset donors had higher generation probabilities.

This clone was picked up a small number of times. Its antigen is not yet known. No clone much larger than this one lies a single base away; base qualities are absent. In the same sample, other DNA sequences code for this CDR3. The junction carries 11 bases between V and J, which are trimmed by 5 bases and 4 bases respectively. From a lookup of the germline V gene (reference sequence), CDR1 and CDR2 are MNHEY and SMNVEV. Taken from cysteine to phenylalanine, the CDR3 has 13 residues. The entry retains the CDR3 DNA only, 39 bases that are in frame from base 1. Using the deep immunoSEQ assay, multiplex PCR amplified TCR CDR3 regions from genomic DNA. Extracted genomic DNA from each cell subset was spread evenly across all wells of several immunoSEQ 96-well plates, with each plate serving as a replicate. For sorted subsets, about 220 ng of genomic DNA, equivalent to around 31,000 T cell genomes, went into each replicate PCR. Purified libraries were measured with a Qubit 3.0 fluorometer, size-checked on a Bioanalyzer 2100, and measured again with the KAPA Library Quantification kit. Each immunoSEQ 96-well plate was sequenced on its own single-read 150-cycle Illumina NextSeq 550 flow cell. Per the source publication's procedure: Because only junctional sequences without quality scores were contained in the immunoSEQ output, filtering matching that applied to full-length reads could not be performed. To assign V/J genes and CDR3, sequences were annotated using PyIR, a Python wrapper for IgBLAST v1.9, with IMGT germline references. Reads with weak V/J assignments (E-value above 1e-6), missing CDR3, stop codons, out-of-frame junctions, or ambiguous translated residues were removed. V3J clonotypes were defined as sequences sharing the same inferred V gene, J gene, and CDR3 amino acid sequence. The percentage overlap between two repertoires was calculated by dividing the number of shared unique clonotypes by the size of the smaller repertoire. RTK rarefaction, the Chao1 estimator, and Recon v2.1 estimates of unobserved clonotypes were used to assess repertoire richness. OLGA was used to compute generation probabilities for all TCRbeta clonotypes that the gDNA method yielded from a handful of donors. Held by TCRdb, this immuneACCESS table contains in-frame sequences only and omits some clones. Under half of the omission traces to an unresolved V gene where checked; the cause of the rest is unknown. D and trimming were read from the DNA, whereas the V and J calls and clone size are those reported in that table. The sample contains 1.5 million to 2.5 million clones, about 94% of them found a single time. The ten largest clones take up 1.2% of the sample.

For the CD8 naive samples, CD45RO-negative cells were positively selected for CCR7, yielding a CD45RA+CCR7+ population from which TemRA cells were excluded. The donors were healthy, HIV-negative adults with no recently reported acute infections or vaccinations. Only Caucasian adults living in Nashville, Tennessee, USA were represented among the donors. Blood was collected by leukapheresis, and PBMCs were isolated by Ficoll-Histopaque density gradient centrifugation and then cryopreserved in liquid nitrogen vapor phase. Analytical flow cytometry was used to check the purity and quantity of every magnetically sorted T cell population. From each sorted fraction, genomic DNA was isolated and quantified by UV absorbance on a Nanodrop 2000c.

Rearrangement joined TRBV27 to TRBJ1-2; the D gene remains uncertain. The sequenced material came from naive CD8+ T cells sorted from blood. The cell subset or site label of this sample denotes: CD45RA+CCR7+. This clonotype originated in a man aged 18 to 29 in good health. The nucleotide sequence reads TGTGCCAGCAGTCCTTCACGGGGCTATGGCTACACCTTC. Its product reads: CASSPSRGYGYTF.